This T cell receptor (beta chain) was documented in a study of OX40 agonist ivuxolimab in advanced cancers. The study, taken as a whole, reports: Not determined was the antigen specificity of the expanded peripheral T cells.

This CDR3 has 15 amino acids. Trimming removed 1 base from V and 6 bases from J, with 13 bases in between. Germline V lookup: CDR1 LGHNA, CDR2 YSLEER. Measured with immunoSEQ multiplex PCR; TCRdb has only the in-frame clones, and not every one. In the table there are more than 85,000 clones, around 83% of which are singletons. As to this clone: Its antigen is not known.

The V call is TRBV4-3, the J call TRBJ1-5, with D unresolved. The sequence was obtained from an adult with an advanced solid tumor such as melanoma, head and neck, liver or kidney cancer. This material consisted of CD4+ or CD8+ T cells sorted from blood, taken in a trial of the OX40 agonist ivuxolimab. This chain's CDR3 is CASSQVFGGGQPQHF. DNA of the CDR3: TGCGCCAGCAGCCAAGTTTTTGGCGGTGGTCAGCCCCAGCATTTT.